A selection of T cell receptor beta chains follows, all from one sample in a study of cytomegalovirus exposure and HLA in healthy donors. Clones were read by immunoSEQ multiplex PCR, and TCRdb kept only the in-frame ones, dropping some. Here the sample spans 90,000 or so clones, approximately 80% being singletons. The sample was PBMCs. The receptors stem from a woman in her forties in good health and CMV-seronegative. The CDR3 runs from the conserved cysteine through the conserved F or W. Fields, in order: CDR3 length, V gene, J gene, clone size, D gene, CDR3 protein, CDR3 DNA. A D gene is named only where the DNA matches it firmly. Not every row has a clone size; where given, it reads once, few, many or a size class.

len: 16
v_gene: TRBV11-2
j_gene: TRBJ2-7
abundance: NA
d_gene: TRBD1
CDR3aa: CASSHRAGTGLYEQYF
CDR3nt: TGTGCCAGCAGCCACAGGGCCGGGACAGGGCTCTACGAGCAGTACTTC

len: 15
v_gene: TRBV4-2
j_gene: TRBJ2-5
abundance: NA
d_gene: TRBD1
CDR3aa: CASSQRTGFGETQYF
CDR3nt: TGTGCCAGCAGCCAAAGGACAGGGTTCGGGGAGACCCAGTACTTC

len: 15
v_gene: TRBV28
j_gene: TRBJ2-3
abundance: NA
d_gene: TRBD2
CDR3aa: CASSLSGRGADTQYF
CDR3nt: TGTGCCAGCAGTTTATCCGGACGGGGGGCAGATACGCAGTATTTT

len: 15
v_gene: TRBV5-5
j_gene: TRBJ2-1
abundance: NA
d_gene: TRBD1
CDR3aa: CASSYQGTGGTEQFF
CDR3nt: TGTGCCAGCAGTTACCAGGGGACAGGGGGCACTGAGCAGTTCTTC

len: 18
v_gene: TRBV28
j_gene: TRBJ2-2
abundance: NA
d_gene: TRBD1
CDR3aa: CASRLDRGFDPNTGELFF
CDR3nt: TGTGCCAGCAGATTAGACAGGGGCTTCGATCCGAACACCGGGGAGCTGTTTTTT

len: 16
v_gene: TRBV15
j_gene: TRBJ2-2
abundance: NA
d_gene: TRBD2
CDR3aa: CATSRDPGGSTGELFF
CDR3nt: TGTGCCACCAGCAGAGATCCGGGAGGGTCCACCGGGGAGCTGTTTTTT

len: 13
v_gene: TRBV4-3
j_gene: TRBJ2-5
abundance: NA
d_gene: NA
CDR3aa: CASSHRGGETQYF
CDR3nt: TGCGCCAGCAGCCACAGGGGAGGGGAGACCCAGTACTTC

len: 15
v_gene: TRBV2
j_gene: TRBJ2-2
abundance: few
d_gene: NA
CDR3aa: CASRDSNTYTGELFF
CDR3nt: TGTGCCAGCAGAGACTCAAATACGTACACCGGGGAGCTGTTTTTT

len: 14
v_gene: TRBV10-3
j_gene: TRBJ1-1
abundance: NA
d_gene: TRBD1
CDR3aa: CAIRGQGAYTEAFF
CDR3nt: TGTGCCATCAGGGGACAGGGGGCCTACACTGAAGCTTTCTTT

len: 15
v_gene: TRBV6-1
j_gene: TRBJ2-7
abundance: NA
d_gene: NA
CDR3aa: CASSEGEGSTYEQYF
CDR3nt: TGTGCCAGCAGTGAAGGTGAGGGCAGCACCTACGAGCAGTACTTC

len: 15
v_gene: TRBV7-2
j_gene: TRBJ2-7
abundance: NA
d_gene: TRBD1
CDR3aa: CASSLEGTGAYEQYF
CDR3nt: TGTGCCAGCAGCTTAGAGGGGACAGGGGCCTACGAGCAGTACTTC

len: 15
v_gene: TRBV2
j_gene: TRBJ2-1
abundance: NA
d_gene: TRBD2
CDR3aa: CASTGTSGRNNEQFF
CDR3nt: TGTGCCAGCACCGGGACTAGCGGGAGGAACAATGAGCAGTTCTTC

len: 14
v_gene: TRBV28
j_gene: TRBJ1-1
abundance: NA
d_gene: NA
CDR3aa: CASSPPWGGTEAFF
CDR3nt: TGTGCCAGCAGCCCCCCTTGGGGGGGCACTGAAGCTTTCTTT

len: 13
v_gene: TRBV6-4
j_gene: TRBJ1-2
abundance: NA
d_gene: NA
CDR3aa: CASSAAREGGYTF
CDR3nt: TGTGCCAGCAGTGCCGCCAGGGAAGGCGGCTACACCTTC

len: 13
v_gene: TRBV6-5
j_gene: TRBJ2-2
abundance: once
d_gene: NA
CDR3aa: CASSTGWPGELFF
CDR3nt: TGTGCCAGCAGTACAGGGTGGCCCGGGGAGCTGTTTTTT

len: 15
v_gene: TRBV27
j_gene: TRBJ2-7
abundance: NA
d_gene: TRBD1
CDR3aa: CASSSNGQGAGEQYF
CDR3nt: TGTGCCAGCAGTTCCAACGGGCAGGGGGCAGGGGAGCAGTACTTC

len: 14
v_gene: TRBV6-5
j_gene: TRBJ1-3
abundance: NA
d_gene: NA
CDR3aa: CASSLDSSGNTIYF
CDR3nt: TGTGCCAGCAGTCTGGACAGCTCTGGAAACACCATATATTTT

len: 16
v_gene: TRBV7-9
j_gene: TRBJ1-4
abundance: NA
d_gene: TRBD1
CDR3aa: CASSLRPGQENEKLFF
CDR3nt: TGTGCCAGCAGCCTGCGCCCGGGACAGGAGAATGAAAAACTGTTTTTT

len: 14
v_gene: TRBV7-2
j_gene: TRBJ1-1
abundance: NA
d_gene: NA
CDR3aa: CASSLGGPNTEAFF
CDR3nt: TGTGCCAGCAGCTTAGGGGGCCCGAACACTGAAGCTTTCTTT

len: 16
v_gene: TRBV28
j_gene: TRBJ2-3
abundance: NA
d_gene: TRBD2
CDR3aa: CASSFLAGVGTDTQYF
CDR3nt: TGTGCCAGCAGTTTTCTAGCGGGAGTTGGCACAGATACGCAGTATTTT

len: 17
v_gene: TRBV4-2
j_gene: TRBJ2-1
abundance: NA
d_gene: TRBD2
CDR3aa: CASSHPQVSGSSNEQFF
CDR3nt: TGTGCCAGCAGCCATCCCCAGGTGAGCGGGAGTTCGAATGAGCAGTTCTTC

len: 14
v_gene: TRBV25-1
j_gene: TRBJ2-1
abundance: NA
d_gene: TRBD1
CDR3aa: CASTETGANNEQFF
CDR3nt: TGTGCCAGCACTGAGACAGGGGCTAACAATGAGCAGTTCTTC

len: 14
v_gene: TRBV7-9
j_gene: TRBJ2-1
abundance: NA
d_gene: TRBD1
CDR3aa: CASGRTGRKNEQFF
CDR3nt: TGTGCCAGCGGGCGGACAGGGAGGAAAAATGAGCAGTTCTTC

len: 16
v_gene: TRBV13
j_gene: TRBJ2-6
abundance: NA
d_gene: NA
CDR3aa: CASSLFGGTGANVLTF
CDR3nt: TGTGCCAGCAGCTTATTCGGAGGGACTGGGGCCAACGTCCTGACTTTC

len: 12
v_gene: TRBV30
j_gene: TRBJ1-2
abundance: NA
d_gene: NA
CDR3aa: CAWSVGGGSYTF
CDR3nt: TGTGCCTGGAGTGTAGGTGGGGGGAGCTACACCTTC

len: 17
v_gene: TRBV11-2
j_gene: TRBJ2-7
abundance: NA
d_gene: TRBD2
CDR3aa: CASSSIVGLAGPGEQYF
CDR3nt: TGTGCCAGCAGCTCCATTGTGGGACTAGCGGGACCCGGCGAGCAGTACTTC

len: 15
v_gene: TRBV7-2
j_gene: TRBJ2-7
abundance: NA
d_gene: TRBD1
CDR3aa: CASRGAGQGKHEQYF
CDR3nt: TGTGCCAGCAGAGGCGCGGGACAGGGGAAGCACGAGCAGTACTTC

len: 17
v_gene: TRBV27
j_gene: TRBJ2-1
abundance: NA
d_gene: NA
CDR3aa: CASSRAAEARSYNEQFF
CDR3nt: TGTGCCAGCAGCCGCGCAGCGGAGGCCCGCTCCTACAATGAGCAGTTCTTC

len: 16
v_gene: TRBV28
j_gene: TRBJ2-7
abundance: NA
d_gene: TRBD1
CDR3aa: CASRNTGTGKSYEQYF
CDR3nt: TGTGCCAGCAGGAACACCGGGACAGGGAAATCCTACGAGCAGTACTTC

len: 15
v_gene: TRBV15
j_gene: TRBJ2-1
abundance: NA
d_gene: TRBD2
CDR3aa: CATSKRSGSVSEQFF
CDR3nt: TGTGCCACCAGCAAGAGAAGCGGGAGCGTTAGTGAGCAGTTCTTC

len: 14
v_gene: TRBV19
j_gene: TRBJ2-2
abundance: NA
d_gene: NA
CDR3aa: CASSTDRNTGELFF
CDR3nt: TGTGCCAGTAGTACCGACAGGAACACCGGGGAGCTGTTTTTT

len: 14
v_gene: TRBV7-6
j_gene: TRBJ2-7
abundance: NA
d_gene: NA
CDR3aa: CASSSRVGGVEQYF
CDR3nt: TGTGCCAGCAGTTCCAGGGTGGGTGGGGTCGAGCAGTACTTC

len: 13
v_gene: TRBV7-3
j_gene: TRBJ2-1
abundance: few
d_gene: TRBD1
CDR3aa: CASSPNRGTKWFF
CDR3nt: TGTGCCAGCAGCCCGAACAGGGGAACCAAGTGGTTCTTC

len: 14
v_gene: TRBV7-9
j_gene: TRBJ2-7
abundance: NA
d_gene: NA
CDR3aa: CASSSPGLLYEQYF
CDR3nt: TGTGCCAGCAGCTCCCCGGGACTCCTCTACGAGCAGTACTTC

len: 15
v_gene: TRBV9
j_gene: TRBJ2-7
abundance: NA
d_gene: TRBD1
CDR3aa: CASSPPGQDAYEQYF
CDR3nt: TGTGCCAGCAGCCCGCCCGGACAGGATGCCTACGAGCAGTACTTC

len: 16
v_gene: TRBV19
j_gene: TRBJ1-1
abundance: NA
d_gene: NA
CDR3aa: CASSITARGWGTEAFF
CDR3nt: TGTGCCAGTAGTATAACCGCCAGGGGCTGGGGCACTGAAGCTTTCTTT

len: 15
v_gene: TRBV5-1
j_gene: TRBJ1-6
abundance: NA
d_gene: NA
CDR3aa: CASSLVAGNNSPLHF
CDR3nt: TGCGCCAGCAGCTTGGTGGCAGGGAACAATTCACCCCTCCACTTT

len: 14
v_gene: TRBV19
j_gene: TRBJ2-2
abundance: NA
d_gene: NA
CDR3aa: CASRIGGGAGELFF
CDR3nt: TGTGCCAGTAGGATCGGCGGAGGGGCTGGGGAGCTGTTTTTT

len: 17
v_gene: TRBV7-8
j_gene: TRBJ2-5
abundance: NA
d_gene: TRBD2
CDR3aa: CASSLNPRLADQETQYF
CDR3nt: TGTGCCAGCAGCTTAAACCCCCGACTAGCGGATCAAGAGACCCAGTACTTC